A single sample gave rise to the 20 T cell receptor beta chains below, sequenced in a study of cytomegalovirus exposure and HLA in healthy donors. 13 Jbeta primers and 60 Vbeta primers were used for the PCR. Method: immunoSEQ multiplex PCR; TCRdb's copy keeps in-frame clones and lacks some. The data hold under 200,000 clones, with 65% to 80% observed a single time. Sequenced sample: PBMCs. The receptor source for this set is a woman between 40 and 50 years old in good health and CMV-seropositive.

This clone turned up a few times. This rearrangement joins TRBV19 to TRBJ2-1; the D gene is possibly TRBD2 (5 bases). V lost 3 bases and J 8 bases, leaving 11 bases between the germline ends. The CDR3 spans 13 residues. From germline, CDR1 is LNHDA and CDR2 SQIVND (reference sequence). CDR3 region: CASSMDLLDEQFF. The DNA of the CDR3 is TGTGCCAGTAGTATGGACTTACTGGATGAGCAGTTCTTC.

This chain joins TRBV7-2 and TRBJ1-2, with 8 bases that match TRBD1. Germline CDR1 SGHTA, CDR2 FQGNSA. The CDR3 length is 14 residues. The V gene end was trimmed by 7 bases and the J gene end by 0 bases; junction bases not matched to a gene: 4. The CDR3 bases are TGTGCCAGCACCGAGACAGGGGCTAACTATGGCTACACCTTC. It translates to CASTETGANYGYTF.

This clone was counted only a few times. The CDR3 here is CAWNGGGANVLTF. Here the CDR3 DNA reads TGTGCCTGGAACGGGGGTGGGGCCAACGTCCTGACTTTC. This chain connects TRBV30 to TRBJ2-6; D is perhaps TRBD2 (6 bases). The CDR3 sequence is 13 residues long. V was shortened by 4 bases and J by 3 bases, with 7 bases between the two germline ends. The germline V gene encodes CDR1 GTSNPN and CDR2 SVGIG (reference sequence).

This chain links TRBV5-1 with TRBJ2-3; 8 bases are a match to TRBD1. J was trimmed by 7 bases and V by 4 bases; bases with no gene match: 8. Per the germline V gene, CDR1 is SGHRS and CDR2 is YFSETQ. This CDR3 contains 14 residues. As DNA, the CDR3 is TGCGCCAGCAGCCAGACAGGGGACTTGAATACGCAGTATTTT. It encodes CASSQTGDLNTQYF.

The V and J genes are TRBV21-1 and TRBJ2-5; TRBD2 was called by the table and not checked on the DNA. TRBV21-1 is designated a pseudogene. The CDR3 spans 17 residues. CDR3 bases: TGTGCCAGCAGCAAAGGGTGGTTAGCGGGACAGCAAGAGACCCAGTACTTC. It encodes CASSKGWLAGQQETQYF.

The chain uses TRBV6-4 and TRBJ1-4; TRBD1 matches 9 bases. The germline gives CDR1 MRHNA, CDR2 SNTAGT. Trimming removed 6 bases from V and 13 bases from J; junction bases left unmatched: 3. This CDR3 spans 11 amino acids. The CDR3 sequence is CASRQGQGLFF. CDR3 coding DNA: TGTGCCAGCAGACAGGGACAGGGACTGTTTTTT.

The chain is built from TRBV7-9 and TRBJ2-5; D unresolved. The V end was cut by 2 bases, the J end by 2 bases, with 6 bases between. The CDR3 is 13 amino acids. CDR1 and CDR2 from the germline V gene are SEHNR and FQNEAQ (reference sequence). The CDR3 protein is CASSLSTQETQYF. The CDR3 DNA reads as TGTGCCAGCAGCTTAAGTACACAAGAGACCCAGTACTTC.

The chain is built from TRBV5-1 and TRBJ2-4; 8 positions agree with TRBD1. Germline V gene lookup returns CDR1 SGHRS and CDR2 YFSETQ. This CDR3 is 14 amino acids long. The V and J ends lost 4 bases and 6 bases, in that order; junction bases with no gene match: 6. CDR3 region: CASSPGQGGNIQYF. The CDR3 nucleotides are TGCGCCAGCAGCCCAGGACAGGGAGGAAACATTCAGTACTTC.

This chain uses TRBV6-6 with TRBJ1-5; D is perhaps TRBD1 (5 bases). The CDR3 extends over 12 amino acids. Germline V gene data show CDR1 as MNHNY and CDR2 as SVGAGI (reference sequence). Trimming shortened V by 8 bases and J by 4 bases, and 9 bases separated the two germline ends. CDR3 nucleotides: TGTGCCAGCGGGGCCTTAAATCAGCCCCAGCATTTT. As protein: CASGALNQPQHF.

The V call is TRBV7-8, the J call TRBJ2-7, with 7 bases identical to TRBD1. Trimming removed 2 bases from V and 2 bases from J; junction bases left unmatched: 3. From germline, CDR1 is SGHVS and CDR2 FQNEAQ. The length of the CDR3 is 14 residues. The CDR3 sequence: CASSLPGGPYEQYF. For the CDR3, the DNA is TGTGCCAGCAGCTTACCAGGGGGACCCTACGAGCAGTACTTC.

This chain links TRBV5-1 with TRBJ1-5; 10 bases fit TRBD1. Germline assignment: CDR1 SGHRS and CDR2 YFSETQ. This CDR3 spans 15 amino acids. The trim removed 4 bases at V and 6 bases at J, leaving 7 bases unmatched. Here the CDR3 reads CASSPGTGEGQPQHF. The CDR3 region has the DNA TGCGCCAGCAGCCCCGGGACAGGGGAGGGTCAGCCCCAGCATTTT.

The genes are TRBV5-1 and TRBJ1-2; 7 bases map to TRBD1. Germline assignment: CDR1 SGHRS and CDR2 YFSETQ. Trimming at V came to 0 bases and at J to 8 bases, leaving 4 bases not matched to a gene. The CDR3 extends over 13 amino acids. The CDR3 is CASSLGQGDGYTF. DNA for the CDR3: TGCGCCAGCAGCTTGGGACAGGGAGACGGCTACACCTTC.

Regarding this clone: Other nucleotide sequences in the sample specify the same CDR3. The chain couples TRBV5-1 to TRBJ2-5; 10 nucleotides align to TRBD1. The CDR3 covers 14 residues. Germline V gene lookup returns CDR1 SGHRS and CDR2 YFSETQ. V lost 4 bases to trimming and J lost 2 bases; unmatched junction nucleotides: 2. CDR3 sequence: CASSLGQGQETQYF. DNA for the CDR3: TGCGCCAGCAGCCTGGGACAGGGGCAAGAGACCCAGTACTTC.

This clone was counted a single time. One junction end does not reproduce the germline sequence, and a read error may be involved. The chain uses TRBV29-1 and TRBJ1-2; possibly TRBD1 for D (5 bases). Germline values: CDR1 SQVTM, CDR2 ANQGSEA. The CDR3 has 12 residues. The CDR3 nucleotides read TGCAGCGCCGGAGGGGCTAAGTATGGCTACACCTTC. Protein product: CSAGGAKYGYTF.

The rearrangement links TRBV5-1 to TRBJ1-1, with D unresolved. The CDR3 contains 13 residues. V dropped 1 base and J dropped 6 bases, with 10 bases sitting between them. CDR1 is SGHRS and CDR2 is YFSETQ in the germline V gene. The CDR3 loop reads CASSLFSTPEAFF. The CDR3 DNA reads as TGCGCCAGCAGCTTGTTTAGTACTCCTGAAGCTTTCTTT.

V and J are TRBV2 and TRBJ2-5; no definite D call. CDR3 length: 14 amino acids. The V end lost 2 bases, the J end lost 4 bases, and 11 bases lay between the germline ends. Germline loops: CDR1 SNHLY, CDR2 FYNNEI. The DNA of the CDR3 is TGTGCCAGCAGTGAACCTATAGTTTCAGAGACCCAGTACTTC. This translates into CASSEPIVSETQYF.

The rearrangement uses TRBV7-2 and TRBJ2-2, with 12 positions matching TRBD2. The V segment lost 2 bases and the J segment 4 bases; nucleotides outside the gene matches: 2. The CDR3 runs to 16 residues. Looked up from germline, CDR1 is SGHTA and CDR2 is FQGNSA. CDR3 sequence reads: CASSLLAGGVTGELFF. The CDR3 DNA follows: TGTGCCAGCAGCTTACTAGCGGGAGGGGTCACCGGGGAGCTGTTTTTT.

This chain connects TRBV28 to TRBJ1-1; D is possibly TRBD1 (5 bases). The CDR3 sequence is 17 residues long. Trimming removed 5 bases from V and 5 bases from J, with 24 bases in between. Per germline, CDR1 MDHEN and CDR2 SYDVKM. The CDR3 sequence is CASSTTQASRRDTEAFF. CDR3 nucleotides: TGTGCCAGCAGTACAACACAGGCTTCTAGGAGGGATACTGAAGCTTTCTTT.

The rearrangement uses TRBV5-1 and TRBJ2-1, with 7 bases fitting TRBD1. This CDR3 comprises 14 residues. Germline CDR1 reads SGHRS; CDR2 reads YFSETQ. Unmatched junction bases numbered 7, after V lost 4 bases and J lost 6 bases. This chain's CDR3 is CASSPRTGVNEQFF. The CDR3 bases are TGCGCCAGCAGCCCCCGGACAGGAGTCAATGAGCAGTTCTTC.

CDR3 coding DNA: TGCGCCAGCAGTAGTAGCGGGAGCGGGGAGCTGTTTTTT. Protein: CASSSSGSGELFF. The J gene is TRBJ2-2, the V gene TRBV10-1; 9 positions match TRBD2. V lost 5 bases to trimming and J lost 7 bases; unmatched junction nucleotides: 2. From germline, CDR1 is WNHNN and CDR2 SYGVQD (reference sequence). CDR3 length: 13 amino acids.